A single sample gave rise to the 20 T cell receptor beta chains below, sequenced in a study of human T cells and chemical hapten exposure. Time point in this sample: patch test 2, 6 weeks after DPC sensitization. The treatment was: therapeutic diphenylcyclopropenone sensitization with weekly scalp DPC. TCRdb reanalysed the RACE reads using MiXCR and keeps one entry per CDR3 protein. In the table there are 80,000 to 95,000 distinct CDR3 sequences, roughly 9.6% of which are singletons. The sequenced sample was whole blood, obtained in connection with sensitization to the hapten diphenylcyclopropenone (DPC). These receptors were obtained from a man aged 35-49 years with alopecia areata. Some clones in this sample may be carry-over from other donors' samples.

This chain joins TRBV30 and TRBJ2-7, with a weak D call TRBD2 (6 bases). V was shortened by 0 bases and J by 3 bases, with 24 bases between the two germline ends. Germline lookup yields CDR1 GTSNPN and CDR2 SVGIG (reference sequence). The CDR3 has 18 residues. Here the CDR3 DNA reads TGTGCCTGGAGTGTAAAGGCGCCAGGGCTAGCGATACACTACGAGCAGTACTTC. Translating gives CAWSVKAPGLAIHYEQYF.

This clonotype was seen only a few times. The CDR3 here is CASSRVVAVGLENIQYF. The CDR3 DNA is TGTGCCAGCAGCCGTGTTGTGGCGGTGGGTCTTGAAAACATTCAGTACTTC. This chain connects TRBV7-2 to TRBJ2-4, with no clear D. The CDR3 has 17 amino acids. V lost 5 bases to trimming and J lost 5 bases, with 22 bases between them. CDR1 is SGHTA and CDR2 is FQGNSA in the germline V gene.

The chain is built from TRBV3-1 and TRBJ1-1, with a weak D call TRBD1 (5 bases). Looked up from germline, CDR1 is LGHDT and CDR2 is YNNKEL (reference sequence). The CDR3 extends over 16 amino acids. The ends were cut back, 1 base at V and 5 bases at J, with 17 bases in the middle. The CDR3 here is CASSQAGLALGTEAFF. The CDR3, as DNA: TGTGCCAGCAGCCAAGCGGGACTTGCTCTCGGAACTGAAGCTTTCTTT.

Only a few counts were recorded for this clonotype. V usage is TRBV7-3 and J usage is TRBJ2-1; 10 bases align to TRBD2. Germline V gene lookup returns CDR1 SGHTA and CDR2 FQGTGA. Trimming took 5 bases from V and 8 from J; bases not matched to a gene: 9. CDR3 size: 15 residues. The CDR3: CASSNSGRQSDEQFF. CDR3 coding DNA: TGTGCCAGCAGCAATAGCGGGAGGCAGTCGGATGAGCAGTTCTTC. Based on the CDR3 plus reference TRBV7-3 and TRBJ2-1, the full variable domain is GAGVSQTPSNKVTEKGKYVELRCDPISGHTALYWYRQSLGQGPEFLIYFQGTGAADDSGLPNDRFFAVRPEGSVSTLKIQRTERGDSAVYLCASSNSGRQSDEQFFGPGTRLTVL.

This clonotype has at least ten counts. The rearrangement links TRBV7-9 to TRBJ1-1; possibly TRBD1 for D (5 bases). There are 15 residues in the CDR3. Trimming stripped 6 bases from V and 0 bases from J, with 14 bases between. Germline V lookup: CDR1 SEHNR, CDR2 FQNEAQ (reference sequence). CDR3 loop: CASRMGQGLNTEAFF. The CDR3 DNA sequence: TGTGCCAGCAGAATGGGGCAGGGACTGAACACTGAAGCTTTCTTT.

V usage is TRBV7-9 and J usage is TRBJ1-6; no reliable D call. Germline lookup yields CDR1 SEHNR and CDR2 FQNEAQ (reference sequence). V lost 0 bases and J 7 bases, leaving 16 bases between the germline ends. This CDR3 comprises 17 residues. CDR3 nucleotide sequence: TGTGCCAGCAGCTTAGCGCTCGGGCTCGGGAGGAATTCACCCCTCCACTTT. It encodes CASSLALGLGRNSPLHF.

The chain uses TRBV14 and TRBJ2-7, with 7 bases fitting TRBD2. The CDR3 runs to 14 residues. V shed 1 base and J 9 bases; nucleotides not matched to a gene: 9. Germline CDR1 reads SGHDN; CDR2 reads FVKESK. The CDR3 DNA reads as TGTGCCAGCAGCCAAGGAACAGCGGGGCCAATGCAGTACGTC. Residues: CASSQGTAGPMQYV.

This chain links TRBV9 with TRBJ1-4; no firm D call. This CDR3 region has 15 residues. Germline CDR1 and CDR2: SGDLS and YYNGEE. Between the trimmed V and J ends, which lost 4 bases and 4 bases, there was a span of 14 bases. This CDR3 reads CASSRTRGFNEKLFF. CDR3 bases: TGTGCCAGCAGCCGTACCCGGGGTTTTAATGAAAAACTGTTTTTT.

V is TRBV7-9 and J is TRBJ2-7; D unresolved. V was cut by 4 bases and J by 6 bases, with 13 bases left in between. Germline-derived CDR1 and CDR2 are SEHNR and FQNEAQ (reference sequence). The CDR3 consists of 13 residues. The CDR3 DNA sequence: TGTGCCAGCAGCTACGCTCAAGGCACCGAGCAGTACTTC. Its translation: CASSYAQGTEQYF.

This clonotype was detected a few times. The chain carries TRBV29-1 and TRBJ2-7; perhaps TRBD1 as D (5 bases). The ends were cut back, 4 bases at V and 2 bases at J, with 6 bases in the middle. The germline CDR1 and CDR2 sequences are SQVTM and ANQGSEA. The CDR3 runs to 11 residues. CDR3 DNA: TGCAGCGTTGCGGACACCTACGAGCAGTACTTC. Translating it yields CSVADTYEQYF.

The table lists this clonotype with a few counts. CDR3 loop: CASSSGTRPTDTQYF. The CDR3 DNA sequence: TGTGCCAGCAGCTCAGGGACGAGACCCACAGATACGCAGTATTTT. The chain employs TRBV11-2 and TRBJ2-3, with D perhaps matching TRBD1 or TRBD2 (5 bases each). Deletions cut 4 bases from V and 2 bases from J, with 13 bases between. The germline V gene encodes CDR1 SGHAT and CDR2 FQNNGV. The CDR3 runs to 15 residues.

CDR3 nucleotide sequence: TGTGCCAGCAGCCACTGGGGCCTGGGCACTGAAGCTTTCTTT. It encodes CASSHWGLGTEAFF. This chain joins TRBV4-2 and TRBJ1-1, with D possibly matching TRBD1 (5 bases). Trimming cost V 3 bases and J 4 bases, with 12 bases left between them. The germline gives CDR1 LGHNA, CDR2 YNFKEQ. This CDR3 has 14 residues.

V usage is TRBV6-5 and J usage is TRBJ1-1; possibly TRBD1 for D (5 bases). V was clipped by 6 bases and J by 2 bases, with 16 bases between them. Germline values: CDR1 MNHEY, CDR2 SVGAGI. This CDR3 is 15 amino acids long. Written as DNA, the CDR3 is TGTGCCAGCAGACTTCGTACAGGAGTCAACACTGAAGCTTTCTTT. It translates to CASRLRTGVNTEAFF.

This clonotype was picked up a small number of times. This chain links TRBV7-9 with TRBJ1-1; the D gene is possibly TRBD1 (6 bases). CDR1 is SEHNR and CDR2 is FQNEAQ in the germline V gene (reference sequence). V was trimmed by 5 bases and J by 8 bases, leaving 12 bases between them. The CDR3 runs 12 residues. CDR3 DNA sequence: TGTGCCAGCAGCGTTTACAGGGTCGAAGCTTTCTTT. Protein: CASSVYRVEAFF.

This clonotype was seen ten or more times. The chain links TRBV20-1 to TRBJ1-5; perhaps TRBD1 as D (6 bases). Germline V gene sequence: CDR1 DFQATT, CDR2 SNEGSKA (reference sequence). The CDR3 covers 14 residues. V was clipped by 6 bases and J by 2 bases, with 14 bases between them. The CDR3 region has the DNA TGCAGTGCAGCCCAGGGGATAGGCAATCAGCCCCAGCATTTT. Amino acid sequence: CSAAQGIGNQPQHF.

This chain joins TRBV6-2 or TRBV6-3 and TRBJ2-3; D gene uncertain. V gave up 4 bases and J gave up 0 bases, with 11 bases separating them. Germline assignment: CDR1 MNHEY and CDR2 SVGEGT. CDR3 length equals 15 residues. The CDR3 nucleotides read TGTGCCAGCAGTTCCATTATAGACAGCACAGATACGCAGTATTTT. This codes for CASSSIIDSTDTQYF.

A few counts support this clonotype. This chain connects TRBV11-1 to TRBJ2-3; no clear D. The CDR3 is made up of 13 amino acids. Trimming took 5 bases from V and 5 from J, leaving 11 bases between them. Germline V gene data show CDR1 as SGHAT and CDR2 as FQDESV (reference sequence). The CDR3 sequence is CASSPGPRDTQYF. CDR3 nucleotide sequence: TGTGCCAGCAGCCCGGGTCCCCGAGATACGCAGTATTTT.

The genes are TRBV6-5 and TRBJ2-1; 12 bases agree with TRBD2. The CDR3 loop spans 16 amino acids. Unmatched junction bases numbered 17, after V lost 5 bases and J lost 15 bases. CDR1 is MNHEY, CDR2 SVGAGI, per germline. The CDR3 DNA is TGTGCCAGCAGTGGGGTGACTAGCGGGAGCTCTCCTACACTGTTCTTC. Amino acid sequence: CASSGVTSGSSPTLFF.

The rearrangement links TRBV28 to TRBJ2-7; D might be TRBD1 (6 bases). The CDR3 totals 14 residues. Trimming pared 5 bases from V and 3 bases from J, leaving 14 bases between. CDR1 MDHEN and CDR2 SYDVKM come from the germline V gene. The CDR3 protein is CASSLGQTGYEQYF. Written as DNA, the CDR3 is TGTGCCAGCAGTCTCGGACAGACCGGCTACGAGCAGTACTTC.

This sequence joins TRBV6-5 and TRBJ2-7; 8 bases agree with TRBD1. This CDR3 region has 17 residues. The V segment lost 6 bases and the J segment 3 bases; nucleotides outside the gene matches: 16. Looked up from germline, CDR1 is MNHEY and CDR2 is SVGAGI. The CDR3 DNA reads as TGTGCCAGCAGCCGCCCCCGGGTCGGACAGGGAAACTACGAGCAGTACTTC. As protein: CASSRPRVGQGNYEQYF.